A selection of T cell receptor beta chains follows, all from one sample in a study of stem cell transplantation in POMP-related autoinflammatory disease. The method was immunoSEQ multiplex PCR; TCRdb's version includes in-frame clones alone and lacks a portion of them. The sample has about 32,000 clones; about 91% are singletons. The sample in question was CD4+ T cells from PBMCs, obtained before stem cell transplantation. The receptors derive from a human donor with POMP-related autoinflammation and immune dysregulation (PRAID). Both conserved end residues are part of each CDR3. D genes are given only for firm matches. For some rows the clone size is stated as once, few or many, or as a class when expanded; others skip it.

d_gene,j_gene,abundance,len,v_gene,CDR3nt,CDR3aa
TRBD2,TRBJ2-5,.,14,TRBV4-2,TGTGCCAGCAGCCAACCAGGACTAGCGGAGACCCAGTACTTC,CASSQPGLAETQYF
.,TRBJ2-5,.,11,TRBV14,TGTGCCAGCAGTCACGGGGAGACCCAGTACTTC,CASSHGETQYF
.,TRBJ1-4,.,16,TRBV4-2,TGTGCCAGCAGCCTAGACACCCACGGAGCTAATGAAAAACTGTTTTTT,CASSLDTHGANEKLFF
TRBD1,TRBJ1-2,.,16,TRBV6-6,TGTGCCAGCAGTCAGGACAGGGGGCACCCTTGGAATGGCTACACCTTC,CASSQDRGHPWNGYTF
.,TRBJ1-2,.,12,TRBV5-5,TGTGCCAGCAGCTCAGCCGGCTATGGCTACACCTTC,CASSSAGYGYTF
TRBD2,TRBJ2-3,.,17,TRBV6-8,TGTGCCAGCAGTTACCCTCATAGCGGGGGGGCCACAGATACGCAGTATTTT,CASSYPHSGGATDTQYF
TRBD2,TRBJ2-4,.,16,TRBV4-1,TGCGCCAGCAGCCAAGGCCTAGCGGGAGGGAAAAACATTCAGTACTTC,CASSQGLAGGKNIQYF
.,TRBJ1-6,few,15,TRBV6-5,TGTGCCAGCAGTTACTCAGAGGGCAGGGGTTCACCCCTCCACTTT,CASSYSEGRGSPLHF
TRBD2,TRBJ2-3,.,15,TRBV18,TGTGCCAGCTCACCCGGACTAGCGGGGACAGATACGCAGTATTTT,CASSPGLAGTDTQYF
.,TRBJ1-5,.,14,TRBV6-5,TGTGCCAGCGGGAGAGACAGGAGCAATCAGCCCCAGCATTTT,CASGRDRSNQPQHF
.,TRBJ2-7,.,11,TRBV20-1,TGCAGTGCTAGAGACAGGGAAGAGCAGTACTTC,CSARDREEQYF
.,TRBJ1-1,.,13,TRBV6-5,TGTGCCAGCAGTTATGAGGGGACGGTGGAAGCTTTCTTT,CASSYEGTVEAFF
.,TRBJ1-2,.,12,TRBV5-5,TGTGCCAGCAGCGCCGGAGCCGGTGGCTACACCTTC,CASSAGAGGYTF
.,TRBJ2-2,.,16,TRBV4-2,TGTGCCAGCAGCCAAGACCCCCGCCAGGACACCGGGGAGCTGTTTTTT,CASSQDPRQDTGELFF
TRBD2,TRBJ2-5,.,15,TRBV7-2,TGTGCCAGCAGCTTAAGACTAGCGGAGGGAGAGACCCAGTACTTC,CASSLRLAEGETQYF
TRBD1,TRBJ2-5,.,11,TRBV30,TGTGCCTGGGGACAGGGAGAGACCCAGTACTTC,CAWGQGETQYF
.,TRBJ1-6,.,15,TRBV28,TGTGCCAGCAGTTTTCGGGGCTCCTATAATTCACCCCTCCACTTT,CASSFRGSYNSPLHF
.,TRBJ1-1,few,15,TRBV6-5,TGTGCCAGCAGTTTATATTGGGGGGCGCGGAATGGAGCTTTCTTT,CASSLYWGARNGAFF
.,TRBJ1-1,.,15,TRBV6-1,TGTGCCAGCAGTGAAGCATGGGTGAGGGACACTGAAGCTTTCTTT,CASSEAWVRDTEAFF
TRBD1,TRBJ1-2,.,14,TRBV5-1,TGCGCCAGCAGCTCTTCCCGACAGGGAGTGGGCTACACCTTC,CASSSSRQGVGYTF
TRBD2,TRBJ2-5,.,14,TRBV7-2,TGTGCCAGCAGCCCAGGGACTAGCAGGGAGACCCAGTACTTC,CASSPGTSRETQYF